Listed below are T cell receptor beta chains from one sample, sequenced in a study of tumor and adjacent non-tumor tissue in lung cancer. TCRdb itself ran the multiplex PCR reads through MiXCR, one entry per CDR3 protein. This repertoire shows tens of thousands of distinct CDR3 sequences, about two thirds found once; its top ten account for about 12%. Sequences were obtained from lung tumor tissue. The receptors were gathered from a woman between 65 and 79 years old with non-small cell lung cancer. CDR3s include the opening cysteine and the closing phenylalanine or tryptophan. Clone size is stated in some rows and not others, as once, few, many or a class when expanded.

J gene | V gene | clone size | CDR3 protein
TRBJ2-3 | TRBV3-1 | few | CASSQDGLAGRPTDTQYF
TRBJ2-1 | TRBV12-5 | NA | CASGVPDIIQFF
TRBJ2-5 | TRBV11-3 | NA | CTSSFLPGGKF
TRBJ1-2 | TRBV20-1 | many | CSARDPTGVDGYTF
TRBJ2-3 | TRBV12-3/TRBV12-4 | NA | CAMTLTGATDTQYF
TRBJ2-1 | TRBV5-4 | NA | CASSWARVYEQFF
TRBJ2-5 | TRBV29-1 | NA | CSVATNGGQETQYF
TRBJ2-1 | TRBV6-6 | NA | CATSYGLEKSYNEQFF
TRBJ1-2 | TRBV11-1 | NA | CASSPGIANYGYIF
TRBJ1-5 | TRBV20-1 | NA | CSAISSGQRYQPQHF
TRBJ1-4 | TRBV12-3/TRBV12-4 | NA | CASGPPRIGEKLFF
TRBJ2-6 | TRBV6-1 | many | CASSGTGVGANVLAF
TRBJ2-1 | TRBV29-1 | NA | CRVEREGRIEQFF
TRBJ2-2 | TRBV28 | NA | CASSSSTGELFF
TRBJ2-5 | TRBV6-6 | NA | CASSFQGNTNRETQYF
TRBJ2-6 | TRBV6-5 | large | CASSYSMDSGANVLTF
TRBJ2-1 | TRBV6-2/TRBV6-3 | NA | CANSYFRSYNEQFF
TRBJ2-1 | TRBV5-1 | many | CASSLTGGGGGEQFF
TRBJ2-7 | TRBV13 | medium-sized | CASSLEGQDYEQYF
TRBJ2-2 | TRBV11-1 | NA | CASSIKVRSTSGQNTGELFF
TRBJ1-6 | TRBV6-5 | NA | CTSSYQTPTWFSYNSPLHF
TRBJ2-7 | TRBV29-1 | once | CSVGNLYEQCF
TRBJ2-1 | TRBV29-1 | NA | CSHGPGYEQFF
TRBJ2-7 | TRBV20-1 | NA | CSGNQRGLASSSYEQYF
TRBJ2-7 | TRBV28 | many | CASRAGTGVYEQYF
TRBJ1-1 | TRBV29-1 | NA | CSVHWGELGNTEALF
TRBJ2-7 | TRBV6-1 | NA | CACSHGLAGGRNEQYF
TRBJ2-7 | TRBV5-4 | NA | CASSLDPSGSYEQYF
TRBJ2-6 | TRBV7-8 | NA | CASSLTGLDLSGADVLNF
TRBJ2-2 | TRBV6-1 | NA | CASRRDEHTGELFF
TRBJ2-1 | TRBV20-1 | NA | CSASTRWVGLADNEQFF
TRBJ2-7 | TRBV4-1 | NA | CVSSQVTAIDEQYF
TRBJ2-3 | TRBV12-3/TRBV12-4 | NA | CASSLGSGTDTQYF
TRBJ2-1 | TRBV11-1 | once | CASSSRLAEYNEQFF
TRBJ2-5 | TRBV5-1 | many | CASSQLAGVMAETQYF
TRBJ2-7 | TRBV4-1 | many | CASSLGHTLRSYEQYF
TRBJ2-7 | TRBV6-2/TRBV6-3 | NA | CVSSPPGSYEQYF
TRBJ2-7 | TRBV28 | NA | CASSLASRVPHEQYF
TRBJ2-1 | TRBV29-1 | once | CSVEMGDYKEQFF
TRBJ1-2 | TRBV29-1 | NA | CSVKSGAGGYTF
TRBJ1-5 | TRBV10-3 | NA | CAISDPDRMGYQPQHF
TRBJ2-2 | TRBV12-3/TRBV12-4 | NA | CASSRTGLARNTGEPFF
TRBJ2-7 | TRBV6-1 | many | CASSSGLAGAISYEQYF
TRBJ1-6 | TRBV29-1 | once | CNVGTTYNSHLHF
TRBJ2-1 | TRBV30 | NA | CAWTPPGGGYYNEQFF
TRBJ1-1 | TRBV12-3/TRBV12-4 | NA | CVSSPDDRDTEAFF
TRBJ2-1 | TRBV7-9 | NA | CASSPLTSGIHNEQFF
TRBJ2-2 | TRBV11-2 | few | CASSLVRNTGELFF